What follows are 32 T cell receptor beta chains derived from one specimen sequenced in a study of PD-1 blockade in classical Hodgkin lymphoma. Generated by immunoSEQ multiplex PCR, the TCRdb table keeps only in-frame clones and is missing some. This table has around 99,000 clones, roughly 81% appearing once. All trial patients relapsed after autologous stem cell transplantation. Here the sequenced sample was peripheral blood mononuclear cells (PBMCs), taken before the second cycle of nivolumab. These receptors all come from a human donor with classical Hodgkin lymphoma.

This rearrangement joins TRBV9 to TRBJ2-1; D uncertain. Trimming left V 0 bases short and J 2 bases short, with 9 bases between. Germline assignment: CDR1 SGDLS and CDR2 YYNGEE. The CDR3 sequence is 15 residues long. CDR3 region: CASSVAPNPYNEQFF. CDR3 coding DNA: TGTGCCAGCAGCGTAGCCCCTAATCCCTACAATGAGCAGTTCTTC.

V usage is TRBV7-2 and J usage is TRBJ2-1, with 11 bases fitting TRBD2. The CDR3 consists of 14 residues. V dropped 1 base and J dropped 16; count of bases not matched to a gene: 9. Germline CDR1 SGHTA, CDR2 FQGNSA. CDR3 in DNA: TGTGCCAGCAGCTTAGATTTTAGCGGGAGGGTCCGATTCTTC. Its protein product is CASSLDFSGRVRFF.

The DNA of the CDR3 is TGCGCCAGCAGCAACAACCCGGGACTAGGCACAGATACGCAGTATTTT. Translated, it gives CASSNNPGLGTDTQYF. The V gene is TRBV4-3, the J gene TRBJ2-3; TRBD2 aligns across 8 bases. CDR1 LGHNA and CDR2 YSLEER come from the germline V gene. The V and J ends lost 5 bases and 1 base, in that order; junction bases with no gene match: 8. This CDR3 is built from 16 residues.

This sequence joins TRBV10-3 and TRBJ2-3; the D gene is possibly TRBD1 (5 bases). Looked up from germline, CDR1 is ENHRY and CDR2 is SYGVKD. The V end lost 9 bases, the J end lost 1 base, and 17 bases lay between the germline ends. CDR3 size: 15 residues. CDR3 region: CAIALQGGGTDTQYF. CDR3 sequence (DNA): TGTGCCATTGCCCTCCAGGGTGGAGGCACAGATACGCAGTATTTT.

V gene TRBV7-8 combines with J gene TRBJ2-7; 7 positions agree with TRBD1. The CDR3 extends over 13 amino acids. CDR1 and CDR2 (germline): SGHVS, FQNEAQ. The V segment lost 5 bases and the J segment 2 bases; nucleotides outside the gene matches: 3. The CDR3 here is CASSRDRTYEQYF. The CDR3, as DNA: TGTGCCAGCAGCAGGGACAGAACCTACGAGCAGTACTTC.

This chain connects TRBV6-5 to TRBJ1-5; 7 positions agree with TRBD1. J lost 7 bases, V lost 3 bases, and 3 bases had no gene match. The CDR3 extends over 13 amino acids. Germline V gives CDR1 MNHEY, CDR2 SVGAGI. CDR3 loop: CASSYQGGQPQHF. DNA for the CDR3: TGTGCCAGCAGTTATCAGGGGGGCCAGCCCCAGCATTTT.

CDR3 sequence reads: CAITEGDTQYF. CDR3 in DNA: TGTGCCATCACAGAGGGAGATACGCAGTATTTT. The chain couples TRBV10-3 to TRBJ2-3, with a tentative D call TRBD2 (5 bases). The V and J ends lost 7 bases and 5 bases respectively, with 7 bases between them. Germline-derived CDR1 and CDR2 are ENHRY and SYGVKD. The CDR3 has 11 residues.

The CDR3 DNA sequence: TGTGCCAGCATAGTGGGGGGTAACACTGAAGCTTTCTTT. Its protein product is CASIVGGNTEAFF. This chain links TRBV28 with TRBJ1-1; TRBD1 is a possible D gene (5 bases). Germline V lookup: CDR1 MDHEN, CDR2 SYDVKM. The V gene lost 7 bases and the J gene lost 2 bases, with 11 bases spanning the gap. This CDR3 spans 13 amino acids.

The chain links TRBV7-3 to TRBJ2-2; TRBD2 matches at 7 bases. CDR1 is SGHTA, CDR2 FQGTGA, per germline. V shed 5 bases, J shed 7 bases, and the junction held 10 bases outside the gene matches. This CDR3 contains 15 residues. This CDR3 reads CASSPPGGEGGELFF. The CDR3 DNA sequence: TGTGCCAGCAGCCCCCCGGGGGGTGAGGGCGGGGAGCTGTTTTTT.

DNA for the CDR3: TGTGCCAGCAGCCCTGGGGCAGGGGCCAGTGTGCGTTTCTTT. Its protein product is CASSPGAGASVRFF. This chain links TRBV7-3 with TRBJ1-1; TRBD1 is a possible D gene (6 bases). Trimming took 5 bases from V and 13 from J, leaving 23 bases between them. CDR1 is SGHTA, CDR2 FQGTGA, per germline. This CDR3 is 14 amino acids long. The full variable domain, rest sourced from reference TRBV7-3 and TRBJ1-1, is GAGVSQTPSNKVTEKGKYVELRCDPISGHTALYWYRQSLGQGPEFLIYFQGTGAADDSGLPNDRFFAVRPEGSVSTLKIQRTERGDSAVYLCASSPGAGASVRFFGQGTRLTVV.

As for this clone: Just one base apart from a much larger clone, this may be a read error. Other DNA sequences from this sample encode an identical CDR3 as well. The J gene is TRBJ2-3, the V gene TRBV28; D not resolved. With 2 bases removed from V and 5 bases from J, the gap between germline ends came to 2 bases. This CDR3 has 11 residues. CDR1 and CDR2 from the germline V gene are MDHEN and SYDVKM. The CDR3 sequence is CASSLRDTQYF. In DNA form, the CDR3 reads TGTGCCAGCAGTTTAAGAGATACGCAGTATTTT.

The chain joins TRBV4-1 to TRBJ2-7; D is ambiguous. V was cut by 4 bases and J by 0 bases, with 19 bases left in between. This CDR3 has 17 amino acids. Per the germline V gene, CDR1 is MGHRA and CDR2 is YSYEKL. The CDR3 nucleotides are TGCGCCAGCAGCCTAAGGACGGATAGATTGCCCTCCTACGAGCAGTACTTC. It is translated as CASSLRTDRLPSYEQYF.

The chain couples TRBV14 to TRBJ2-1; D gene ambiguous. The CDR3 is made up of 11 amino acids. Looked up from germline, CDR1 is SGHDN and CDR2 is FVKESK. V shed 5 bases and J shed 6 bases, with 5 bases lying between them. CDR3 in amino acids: CASSNSNEQFF. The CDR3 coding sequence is TGTGCCAGCAGCAACAGCAATGAGCAGTTCTTC.

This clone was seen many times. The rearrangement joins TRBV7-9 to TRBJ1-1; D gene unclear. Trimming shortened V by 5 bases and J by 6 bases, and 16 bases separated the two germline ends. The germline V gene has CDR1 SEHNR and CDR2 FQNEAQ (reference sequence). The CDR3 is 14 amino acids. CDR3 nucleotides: TGTGCCAGCAGCATACCGGCCGATGGCGCTGAAGCTTTCTTT. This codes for CASSIPADGAEAFF.

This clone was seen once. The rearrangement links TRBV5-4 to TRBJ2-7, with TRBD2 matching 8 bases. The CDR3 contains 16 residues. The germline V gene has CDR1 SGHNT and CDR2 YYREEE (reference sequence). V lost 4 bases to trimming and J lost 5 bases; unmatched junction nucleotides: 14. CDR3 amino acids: CASSPEGGRRGDEQYF. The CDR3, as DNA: TGTGCCAGCAGCCCCGAGGGCGGGAGGCGGGGGGACGAGCAGTACTTC.

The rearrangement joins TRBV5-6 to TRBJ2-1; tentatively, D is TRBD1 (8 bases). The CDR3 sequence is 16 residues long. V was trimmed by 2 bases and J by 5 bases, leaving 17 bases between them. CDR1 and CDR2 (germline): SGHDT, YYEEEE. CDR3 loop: CASSLNRGGVHNEQFF. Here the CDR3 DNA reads TGTGCCAGCAGCTTAAACAGGGGGGGAGTACACAATGAGCAGTTCTTC. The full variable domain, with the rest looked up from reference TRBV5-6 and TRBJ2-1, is DAGVTQSPTHLIKTRGQQVTLRCSPKSGHDTVSWYQQALGQGPQFIFQYYEEEERQRGNFPDRFSGHQFPNYSSELNVNALLLGDSALYLCASSLNRGGVHNEQFFGPGTRLTVL.

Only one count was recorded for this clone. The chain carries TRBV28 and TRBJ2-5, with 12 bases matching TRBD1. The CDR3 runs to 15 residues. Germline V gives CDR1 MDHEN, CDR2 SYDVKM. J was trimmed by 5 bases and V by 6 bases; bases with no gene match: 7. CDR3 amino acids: CASSWDRGRGETQYF. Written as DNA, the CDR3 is TGTGCCAGCAGCTGGGACAGGGGGCGAGGGGAGACCCAGTACTTC.

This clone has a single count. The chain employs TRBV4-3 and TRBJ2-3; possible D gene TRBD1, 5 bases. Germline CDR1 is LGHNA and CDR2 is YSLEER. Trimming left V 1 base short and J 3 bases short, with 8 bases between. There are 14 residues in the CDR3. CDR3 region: CASSQGGLTDTQYF. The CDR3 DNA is TGCGCCAGCAGCCAAGGGGGCTTAACAGATACGCAGTATTTT.

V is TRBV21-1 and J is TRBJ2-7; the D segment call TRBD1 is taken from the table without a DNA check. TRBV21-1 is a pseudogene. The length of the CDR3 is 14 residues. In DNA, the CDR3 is TGTGCCAGCCTCAGACAGGGACAAGACCCCCTGCAGTACTTC. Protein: CASLRQGQDPLQYF.

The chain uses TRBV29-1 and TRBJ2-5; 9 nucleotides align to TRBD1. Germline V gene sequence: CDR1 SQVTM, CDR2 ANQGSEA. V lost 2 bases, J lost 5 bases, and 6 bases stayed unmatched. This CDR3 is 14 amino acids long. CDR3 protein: CSVEMDRGGETQYF. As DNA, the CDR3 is TGCAGCGTTGAAATGGACAGGGGAGGGGAGACCCAGTACTTC.

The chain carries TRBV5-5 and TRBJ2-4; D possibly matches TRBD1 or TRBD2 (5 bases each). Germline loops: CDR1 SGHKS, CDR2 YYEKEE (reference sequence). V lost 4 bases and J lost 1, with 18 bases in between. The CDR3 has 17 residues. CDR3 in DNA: TGTGCCAGCAGCGGGCCCGGGACCACTTTGGCCAAAAACATTCAGTACTTC. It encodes CASSGPGTTLAKNIQYF.

The DNA for the CDR3 is TGCGCCAGCAGCCCGGAAGCGGGACTGTCCTACAATGAGCAGTTCTTC. Protein sequence: CASSPEAGLSYNEQFF. This chain uses TRBV5-1 with TRBJ2-1, with 7 bases aligning to TRBD2. The CDR3 contains 16 residues. V was pared by 4 bases and J by 1 base, with 8 bases of the junction left unmatched. From germline, CDR1 is SGHRS and CDR2 YFSETQ.

CDR3 DNA sequence: TGTGCCAGTAGTACAGGGTATTCCTACAATGAGCAGTTCTTC. Amino acids: CASSTGYSYNEQFF. The chain joins TRBV19 to TRBJ2-1; TRBD1 is a possible D gene (5 bases). Per germline, CDR1 LNHDA and CDR2 SQIVND (reference sequence). With 4 bases removed from V and 1 base from J, the gap between germline ends came to 8 bases. The CDR3 has 14 residues. The full variable domain, with the rest looked up from reference TRBV19 and TRBJ2-1, is DGGITQSPKYLFRKEGQNVTLSCEQNLNHDAMYWYRQDPGQGLRLIYYSQIVNDFQKGDIAEGYSVSREKKESFPLTVTSAQKNPTAFYLCASSTGYSYNEQFFGPGTRLTVL.

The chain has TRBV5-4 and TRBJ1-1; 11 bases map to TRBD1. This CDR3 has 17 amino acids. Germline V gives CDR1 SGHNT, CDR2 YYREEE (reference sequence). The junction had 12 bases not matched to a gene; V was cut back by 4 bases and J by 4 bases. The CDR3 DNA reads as TGTGCCAGCAGCGTCGGGACAGGGGGACGAGGTCGCACTGAAGCTTTCTTT. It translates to CASSVGTGGRGRTEAFF. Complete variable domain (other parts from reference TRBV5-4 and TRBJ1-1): ETGVTQSPTHLIKTRGQQVTLRCSSQSGHNTVSWYQQALGQGPQFIFQYYREEENGRGNFPPRFSGLQFPNYSSELNVNALELDDSALYLCASSVGTGGRGRTEAFFGQGTRLTVV.

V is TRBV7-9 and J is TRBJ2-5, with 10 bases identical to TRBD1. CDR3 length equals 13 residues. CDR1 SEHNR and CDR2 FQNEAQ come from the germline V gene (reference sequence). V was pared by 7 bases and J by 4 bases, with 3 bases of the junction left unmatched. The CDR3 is CASIRTGGETQYF. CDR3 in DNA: TGTGCCAGCATCCGGACAGGGGGAGAGACCCAGTACTTC.

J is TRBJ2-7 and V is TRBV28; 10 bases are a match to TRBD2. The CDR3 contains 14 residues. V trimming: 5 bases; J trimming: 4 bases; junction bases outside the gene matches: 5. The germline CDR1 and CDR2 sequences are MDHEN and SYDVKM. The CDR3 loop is CASSLAGVLYEQYF. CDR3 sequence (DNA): TGTGCCAGCAGTCTAGCGGGAGTACTGTACGAGCAGTACTTC.

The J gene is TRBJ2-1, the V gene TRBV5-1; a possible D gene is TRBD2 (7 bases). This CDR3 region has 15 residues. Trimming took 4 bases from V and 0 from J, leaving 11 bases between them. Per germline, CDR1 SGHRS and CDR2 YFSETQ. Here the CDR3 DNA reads TGCGCCAGCAGCACTAGGGGGGGCTCCTACAATGAGCAGTTCTTC. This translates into CASSTRGGSYNEQFF.

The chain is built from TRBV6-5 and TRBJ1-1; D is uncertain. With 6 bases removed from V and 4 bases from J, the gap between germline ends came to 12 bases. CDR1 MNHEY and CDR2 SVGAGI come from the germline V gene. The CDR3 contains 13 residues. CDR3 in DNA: TGTGCCAGCAGCCCCGGCTGGACCACTGAAGCTTTCTTT. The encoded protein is CASSPGWTTEAFF.

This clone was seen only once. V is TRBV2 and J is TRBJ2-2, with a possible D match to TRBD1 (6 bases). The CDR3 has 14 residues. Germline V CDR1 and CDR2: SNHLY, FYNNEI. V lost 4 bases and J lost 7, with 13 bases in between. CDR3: CASSVGQGYGELFF. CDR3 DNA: TGTGCCAGCAGTGTCGGGCAGGGGTACGGGGAGCTGTTTTTT.

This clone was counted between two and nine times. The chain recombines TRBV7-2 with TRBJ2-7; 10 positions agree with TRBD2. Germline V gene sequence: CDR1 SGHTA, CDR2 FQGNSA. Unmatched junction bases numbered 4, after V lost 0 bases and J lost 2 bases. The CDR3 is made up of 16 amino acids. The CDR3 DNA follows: TGTGCCAGCAGCTTAGCGTCTAGCGGGAGCCCCTACGAGCAGTACTTC. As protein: CASSLASSGSPYEQYF.

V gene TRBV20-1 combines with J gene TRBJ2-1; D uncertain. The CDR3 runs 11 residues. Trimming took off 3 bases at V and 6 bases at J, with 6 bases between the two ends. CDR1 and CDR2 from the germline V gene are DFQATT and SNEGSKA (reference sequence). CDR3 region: CSASRSNEQFF. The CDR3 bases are TGCAGTGCTAGTCGCTCCAATGAGCAGTTCTTC.

CDR3 residues: CASSLTEGTQYF. The CDR3 DNA reads as TGTGCCAGCAGTCTGACGGAAGGGACGCAGTATTTT. The chain uses TRBV6-5 and TRBJ2-3; D gene unclear. This CDR3 region has 12 residues. V was clipped by 5 bases and J by 9 bases, with 12 bases between them. Per the germline V gene, CDR1 is MNHEY and CDR2 is SVGAGI.